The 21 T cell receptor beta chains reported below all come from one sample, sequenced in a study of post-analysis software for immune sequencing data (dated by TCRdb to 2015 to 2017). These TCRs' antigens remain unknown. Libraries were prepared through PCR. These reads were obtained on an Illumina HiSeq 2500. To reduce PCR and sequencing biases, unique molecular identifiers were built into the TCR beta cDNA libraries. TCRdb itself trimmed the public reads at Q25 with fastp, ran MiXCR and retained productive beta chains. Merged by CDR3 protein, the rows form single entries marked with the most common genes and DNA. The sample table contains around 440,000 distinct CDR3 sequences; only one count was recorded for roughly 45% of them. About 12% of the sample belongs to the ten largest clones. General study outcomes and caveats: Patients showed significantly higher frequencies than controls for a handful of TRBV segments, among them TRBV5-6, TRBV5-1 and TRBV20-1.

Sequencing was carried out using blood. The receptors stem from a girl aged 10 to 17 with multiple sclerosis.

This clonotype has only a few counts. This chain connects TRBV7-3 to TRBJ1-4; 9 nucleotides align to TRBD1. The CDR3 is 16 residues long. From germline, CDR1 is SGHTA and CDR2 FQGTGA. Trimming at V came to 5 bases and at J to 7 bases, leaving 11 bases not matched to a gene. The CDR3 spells CASSPGGTGKGEKLFF. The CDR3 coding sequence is TGTGCCAGCAGCCCAGGAGGGACAGGGAAGGGTGAAAAACTGTTTTTT.

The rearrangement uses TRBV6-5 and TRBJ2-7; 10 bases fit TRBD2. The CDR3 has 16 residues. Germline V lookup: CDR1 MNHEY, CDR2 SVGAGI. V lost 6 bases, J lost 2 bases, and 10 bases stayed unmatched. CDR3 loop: CASSPGGLAGAYEQYF. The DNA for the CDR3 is TGTGCCAGCAGCCCTGGCGGGCTAGCGGGAGCCTACGAGCAGTACTTC.

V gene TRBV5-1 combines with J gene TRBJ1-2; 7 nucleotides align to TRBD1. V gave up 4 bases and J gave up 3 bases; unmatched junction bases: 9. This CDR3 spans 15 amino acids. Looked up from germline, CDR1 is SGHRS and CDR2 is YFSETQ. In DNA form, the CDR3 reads TGCGCCAGCAGCCCAAACCAGGGGGACTACTATGGCTACACCTTC. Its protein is CASSPNQGDYYGYTF.

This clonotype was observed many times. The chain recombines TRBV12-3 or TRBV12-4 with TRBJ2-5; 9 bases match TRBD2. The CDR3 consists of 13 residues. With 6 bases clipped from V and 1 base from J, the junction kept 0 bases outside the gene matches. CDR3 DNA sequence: TGTGCCAGCAGGACTAGCGGCCAAGAGACCCAGTACTTC. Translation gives CASRTSGQETQYF.

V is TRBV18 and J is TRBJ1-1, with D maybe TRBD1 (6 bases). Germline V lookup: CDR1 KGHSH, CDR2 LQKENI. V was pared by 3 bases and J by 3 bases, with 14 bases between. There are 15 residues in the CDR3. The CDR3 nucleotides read TGTGCCAGCTCACCCTCAGGGGAGTACGACACTGAAGCTTTCTTT. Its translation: CASSPSGEYDTEAFF.

The CDR3: CASSYDGNQPQHF. The CDR3, as DNA: TGTGCCAGCAGCTACGACGGCAATCAGCCCCAGCATTTT. The rearrangement joins TRBV5-6 to TRBJ1-5; D gene unclear. The V end lost 3 bases, the J end lost 2 bases, and 6 bases lay between the germline ends. CDR1 SGHDT and CDR2 YYEEEE come from the germline V gene. This CDR3 is built from 13 residues.

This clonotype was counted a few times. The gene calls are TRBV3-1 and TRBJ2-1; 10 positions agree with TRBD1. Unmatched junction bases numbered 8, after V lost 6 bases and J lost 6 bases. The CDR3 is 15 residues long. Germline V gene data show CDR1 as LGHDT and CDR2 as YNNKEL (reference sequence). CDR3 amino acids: CASRLGTGVLNEQFF. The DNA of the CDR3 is TGTGCCAGCAGATTAGGGACAGGGGTTCTCAATGAGCAGTTCTTC.

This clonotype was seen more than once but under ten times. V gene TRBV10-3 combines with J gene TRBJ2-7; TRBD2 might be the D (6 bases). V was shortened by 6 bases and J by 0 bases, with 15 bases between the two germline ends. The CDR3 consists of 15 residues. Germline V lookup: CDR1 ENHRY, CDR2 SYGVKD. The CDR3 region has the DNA TGTGCCATCAGCGACGGGAGTAGTATCTCCTACGAGCAGTACTTC. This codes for CAISDGSSISYEQYF.

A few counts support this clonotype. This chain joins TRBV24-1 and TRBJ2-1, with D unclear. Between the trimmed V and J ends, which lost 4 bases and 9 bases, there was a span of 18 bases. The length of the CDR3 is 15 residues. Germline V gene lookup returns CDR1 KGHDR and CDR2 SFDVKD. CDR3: CATSDQSPRLGEQFF. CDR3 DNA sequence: TGTGCCACCAGTGACCAGAGTCCGAGACTTGGTGAGCAGTTCTTC.

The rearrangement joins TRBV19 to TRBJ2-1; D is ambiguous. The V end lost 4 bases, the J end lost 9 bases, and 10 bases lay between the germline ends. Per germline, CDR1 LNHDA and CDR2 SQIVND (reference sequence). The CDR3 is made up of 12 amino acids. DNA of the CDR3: TGTGCCAGTAGTACGTTAGAAGTTGAGCAGTTCTTC. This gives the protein CASSTLEVEQFF.

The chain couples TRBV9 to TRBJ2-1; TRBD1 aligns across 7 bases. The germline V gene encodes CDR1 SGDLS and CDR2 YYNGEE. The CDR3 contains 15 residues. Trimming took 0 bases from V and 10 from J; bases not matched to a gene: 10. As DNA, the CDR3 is TGTGCCAGCAGCGTAGGTATCGGGACAGAGCGGGAGCAGTTCTTC. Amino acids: CASSVGIGTEREQFF.

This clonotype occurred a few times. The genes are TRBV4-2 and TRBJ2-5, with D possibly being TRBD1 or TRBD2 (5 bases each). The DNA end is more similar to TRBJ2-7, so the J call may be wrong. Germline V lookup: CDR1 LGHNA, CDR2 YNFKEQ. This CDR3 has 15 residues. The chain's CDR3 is CASSRGAGNPYEQYF. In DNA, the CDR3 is TGTGCCAGCAGCCGGGGAGCAGGGAACCCCTACGAGCAGTACTTC.

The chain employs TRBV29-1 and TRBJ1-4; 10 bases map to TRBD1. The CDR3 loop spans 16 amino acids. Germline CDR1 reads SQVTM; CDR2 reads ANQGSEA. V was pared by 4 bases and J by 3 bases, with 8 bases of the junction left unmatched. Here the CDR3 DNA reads TGCAGCGTTGCCCGACAGGGGGCGCTTCCTAATGAAAAACTGTTTTTT. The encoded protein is CSVARQGALPNEKLFF. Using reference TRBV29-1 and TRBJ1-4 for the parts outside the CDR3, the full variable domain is SAVISQKPSRDICQRGTSLTIQCQVDSQVTMMFWYRQQPGQSLTLIATANQGSEATYESGFVIDKFPISRPNLTFSTLTVSNMSPEDSSIYLCSVARQGALPNEKLFFGSGTQLSVL.

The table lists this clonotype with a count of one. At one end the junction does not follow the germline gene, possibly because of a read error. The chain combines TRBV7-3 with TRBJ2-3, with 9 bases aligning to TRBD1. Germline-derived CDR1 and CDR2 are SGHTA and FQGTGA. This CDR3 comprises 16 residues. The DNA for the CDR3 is TGTGCCAGCAGCTTTCGCGCCACAGGGGGCACACATACGCAGTATTTT. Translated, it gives CASSFRATGGTHTQYF.

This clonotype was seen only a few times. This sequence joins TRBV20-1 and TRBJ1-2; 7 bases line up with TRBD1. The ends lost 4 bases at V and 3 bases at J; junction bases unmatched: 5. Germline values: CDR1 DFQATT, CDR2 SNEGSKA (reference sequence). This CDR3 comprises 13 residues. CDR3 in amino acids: CSAIDGQDYGYTF. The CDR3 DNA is TGCAGTGCTATAGATGGACAGGACTATGGCTACACCTTC.

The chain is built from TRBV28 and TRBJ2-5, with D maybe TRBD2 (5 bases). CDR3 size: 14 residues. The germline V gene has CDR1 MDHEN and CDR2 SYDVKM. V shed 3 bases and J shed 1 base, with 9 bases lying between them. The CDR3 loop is CASSFLEAQETQYF. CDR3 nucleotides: TGTGCCAGCAGTTTTTTGGAGGCCCAAGAGACCCAGTACTTC.

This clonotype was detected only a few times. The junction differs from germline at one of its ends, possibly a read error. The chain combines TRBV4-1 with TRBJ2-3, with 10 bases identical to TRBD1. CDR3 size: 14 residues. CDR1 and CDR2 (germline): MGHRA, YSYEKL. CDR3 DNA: TGCGCCAGCAGCCTGGACAGGGGGAGAGATACACAGTATTTT. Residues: CASSLDRGRDTQYF.

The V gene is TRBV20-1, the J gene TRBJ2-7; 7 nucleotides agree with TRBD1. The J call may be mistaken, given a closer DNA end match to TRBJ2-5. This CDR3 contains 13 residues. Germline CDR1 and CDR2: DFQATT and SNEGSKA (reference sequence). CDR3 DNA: TGCAGTGCTAGTAGACAGGGCCTGGGGACCCAGTACTTC. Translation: CSASRQGLGTQYF.

The CDR3 region has the DNA TGTGCCAGCAGGGTACAGCCCGGGGATGGCTACACCTTC. Translating it yields CASRVQPGDGYTF. The chain combines TRBV25-1 with TRBJ1-2; D is unclear. Germline V gene lookup returns CDR1 MGHDK and CDR2 SYGVNS. This CDR3 has 13 amino acids. The ends were cut back, 6 bases at V and 6 bases at J, with 14 bases in the middle.

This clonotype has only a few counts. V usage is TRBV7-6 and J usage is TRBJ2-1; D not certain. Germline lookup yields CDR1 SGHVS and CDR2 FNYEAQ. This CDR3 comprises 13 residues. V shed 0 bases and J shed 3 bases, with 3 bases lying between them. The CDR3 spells CASSLAVYNEQFF. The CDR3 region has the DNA TGTGCCAGCAGCTTAGCGGTCTACAATGAGCAGTTCTTC.

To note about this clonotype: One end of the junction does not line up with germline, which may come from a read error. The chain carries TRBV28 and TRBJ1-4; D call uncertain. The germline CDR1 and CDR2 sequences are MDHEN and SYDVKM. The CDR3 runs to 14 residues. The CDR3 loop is CASSETSTNEKLFF. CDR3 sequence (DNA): TGTGCCAGCAGTGAGACATCAACTAATGAAAAGCTGTTTTTT.